These 20 T cell receptor beta chains were all obtained from the same sample, sequenced in a study of spatial heterogeneity in lung cancer. MiXCR, applied by TCRdb to the 5' RACE reads, yields one record per CDR3 protein. Among about 35,000 distinct CDR3 sequences, 3% to 3.5% were seen once, and the ten largest hold under 40%. The time point: sample taken at primary tumor resection. Specimen: normal lung tissue next to the tumor, collected at surgery. Receptors were obtained from a male donor with early-stage non-small cell lung cancer.

This clonotype came up many times. The rearrangement uses TRBV9 and TRBJ1-2; D not resolved. Per germline, CDR1 SGDLS and CDR2 YYNGEE. Trimming pared 0 bases from V and 5 bases from J, leaving 11 bases between. This CDR3 spans 14 amino acids. In DNA form, the CDR3 reads TGTGCCAGCAGCGTAGATTGGACGGCTTATGGCTACACCTTC. It translates to CASSVDWTAYGYTF.

This clonotype came up many times. This chain links TRBV2 with TRBJ2-3; perhaps TRBD1 as D (7 bases). The V gene's germline CDR1 is SNHLY and CDR2 FYNNEI. This CDR3 spans 14 amino acids. Trimming removed 7 bases at V and 2 bases at J, with 13 bases between. CDR3 in DNA: TGTGCCAGCACTCAGGGGGGATTCACAGATACGCAGTATTTT. The encoded protein is CASTQGGFTDTQYF.

This clonotype has ten or more counts. The chain uses TRBV7-8 and TRBJ2-1; TRBD1 matches at 8 bases. CDR3 size: 15 residues. The germline CDR1 and CDR2 sequences are SGHVS and FQNEAQ. The trim removed 3 bases at V and 4 bases at J, leaving 5 bases unmatched. The CDR3 is CASSFLTGAYNEQFF. The CDR3 nucleotides read TGTGCCAGCAGCTTTCTGACAGGGGCTTACAATGAGCAGTTCTTC.

At least ten counts were recorded for this clonotype. This rearrangement joins TRBV6-6 to TRBJ1-1, with TRBD1 as a possible D gene (6 bases). Trimming stripped 2 bases from V and 8 bases from J, with 15 bases between. CDR3 size: 14 residues. Germline CDR1 and CDR2: MNHNY and SVGAGI (reference sequence). The CDR3 loop is CASSYSRDNKEAFF. The CDR3 DNA follows: TGTGCCAGCAGTTACAGCCGGGACAATAAAGAAGCTTTCTTT.

This clonotype showed up many times. This chain uses TRBV12-3 or TRBV12-4 with TRBJ1-1; D not resolved. Trimming cost V 3 bases and J 4 bases, with 9 bases left between them. This CDR3 is built from 13 residues. CDR3 sequence reads: CASSFVGSTEAFF. Written as DNA, the CDR3 is TGTGCCAGCAGTTTTGTGGGCTCCACTGAAGCTTTCTTT.

The sample holds many counts of this clonotype. The chain employs TRBV15 and TRBJ1-1; weak D call: TRBD1 (6 bases). The CDR3 covers 14 residues. V was trimmed by 3 bases and J by 4 bases, leaving 12 bases between them. Looked up from germline, CDR1 is LNHNV and CDR2 is YYDKDF (reference sequence). CDR3 amino acids: CATSSRTGPTEAFF. The CDR3 DNA sequence: TGTGCCACCAGCAGTCGTACAGGGCCCACTGAAGCTTTCTTT. Complete variable domain (other parts from reference TRBV15 and TRBJ1-1): DAMVIQNPRYQVTQFGKPVTLSCSQTLNHNVMYWYQQKSSQAPKLLFHYYDKDFNNEADTPDNFQSRRPNTSFCFLDIRSPGLGDTAMYLCATSSRTGPTEAFFGQGTRLTVV.

In its sample, this clonotype was seen a few times. The chain uses TRBV7-8 and TRBJ1-5; D not certain. The CDR3 has 13 amino acids. The germline V gene encodes CDR1 SGHVS and CDR2 FQNEAQ. With 6 bases removed from V and 4 bases from J, the gap between germline ends came to 10 bases. The CDR3 DNA sequence: TGTGCCAGCAGGTACACCGCAAATCAGCCCCAGCATTTT. This translates into CASRYTANQPQHF.

This clonotype has a count of ten or more. The J gene is TRBJ1-1, the V gene TRBV6-6; 7 bases line up with TRBD1. J gave up 5 bases and V 8 bases, and 2 bases lay outside the gene matches. This CDR3 has 11 residues. The V gene's germline CDR1 is MNHNY and CDR2 SVGAGI (reference sequence). The CDR3 DNA sequence: TGTGCCAGCTGCAGGGGGACTGAAGCTTTCTTT. Protein: CASCRGTEAFF.

As for this clonotype: Mismatch with germline at one junction end may stem from a read error. The rearrangement uses TRBV11-2 and TRBJ2-2; possible D gene TRBD1, 6 bases. This CDR3 is 13 amino acids long. Germline V CDR1 and CDR2: SGHAT, FQNNGV. Here the CDR3 reads CASSLRGTVELFF. The DNA for the CDR3 is TGTGCCAGCAGCCTCAGGGGCACCGTGGAGCTGTTTTTT.

This clonotype was seen at least ten times. The genes are TRBV2 and TRBJ2-6; unclear D gene. Germline-derived CDR1 and CDR2 are SNHLY and FYNNEI. V was pared by 1 base and J by 0 bases, with 10 bases between. This CDR3 has 17 amino acids. CDR3 residues: CASSEGPSSSGANVLTF. CDR3 in DNA: TGTGCCAGCAGTGAAGGTCCGTCCTCCTCTGGGGCCAACGTCCTGACTTTC.

The chain carries TRBV9 and TRBJ2-7; TRBD2 aligns across 9 bases. The CDR3 is 15 residues long. Trimming took 4 bases from V and 2 from J; bases not matched to a gene: 7. Germline-derived CDR1 and CDR2 are SGDLS and YYNGEE. Here the CDR3 reads CASSQAAGGPYEQYF. In nucleotides, the CDR3 is TGTGCCAGCAGCCAGGCAGCGGGAGGCCCCTACGAGCAGTACTTC.

Many counts were recorded for this clonotype. This rearrangement joins TRBV20-1 to TRBJ1-5; 10 positions match TRBD1. Trimming removed 1 base from V and 4 bases from J; junction bases left unmatched: 4. Germline-derived CDR1 and CDR2 are DFQATT and SNEGSKA (reference sequence). The CDR3 extends over 15 amino acids. The CDR3 is CSARARTGGNQPQHF. The CDR3, as DNA: TGCAGTGCTAGAGCCAGGACAGGGGGGAATCAGCCCCAGCATTTT.

In this sample, this clonotype turned up a few times. The gene calls are TRBV4-3 and TRBJ1-6, with TRBD1 as a possible D gene (6 bases). Germline V gene sequence: CDR1 LGHNA, CDR2 YSLEER. V was trimmed by 0 bases and J by 10 bases, leaving 16 bases between them. The CDR3 has 16 amino acids. CDR3 in amino acids: CASSQDMARGNSPLHF. DNA for the CDR3: TGCGCCAGCAGCCAAGATATGGCCAGGGGAAACTCACCCCTCCACTTT.

This clonotype was counted ten times or more. V gene TRBV12-3 or TRBV12-4 combines with J gene TRBJ1-1; D remains unclear. The CDR3 length is 13 residues. V lost 6 bases and J lost 8, with 16 bases in between. The CDR3 bases are TGTGCCAGCAGGGTGGATCTCGGAGGGGAAGCTTTCTTT. This translates into CASRVDLGGEAFF.

This clonotype appeared many times. The J gene is TRBJ2-1, the V gene TRBV5-5, with D uncertain. The CDR3 length is 11 residues. Looked up from germline, CDR1 is SGHKS and CDR2 is YYEKEE (reference sequence). Trimming pared 5 bases from V and 13 bases from J, leaving 13 bases between. CDR3 sequence reads: CASRVGSYQFF. The CDR3 DNA reads as TGTGCCAGCAGGGTCGGGTCTTATCAGTTCTTC. Supplemented by reference TRBV5-5 and TRBJ2-1, the full variable domain reads DAGVTQSPTHLIKTRGQQVTLRCSPISGHKSVSWYQQVLGQGPQFIFQYYEKEERGRGNFPDRFSARQFPNYSSELNVNALLLGDSALYLCASRVGSYQFFGPGTRLTVL.

This clonotype was detected many times. The rearrangement joins TRBV27 to TRBJ2-1, with TRBD1 matching 9 bases. CDR1 and CDR2 (germline): MNHEY, SMNVEV (reference sequence). The CDR3 has 14 residues. J gave up 2 bases and V 6 bases, and 2 bases lay outside the gene matches. Written as DNA, the CDR3 is TGTGCCAGCAGGGACAGGGGTACCTACAATGAGCAGTTCTTC. As protein: CASRDRGTYNEQFF.

Ten or more counts support this clonotype. The J gene is TRBJ2-7, the V gene TRBV27; D gene unclear. Trimming left V 2 bases short and J 1 base short, with 9 bases between. The CDR3 extends over 14 amino acids. Germline CDR1 reads MNHEY; CDR2 reads SMNVEV (reference sequence). This CDR3 is CASSLKYSSYEQYF. The CDR3 nucleotides read TGTGCCAGCAGTTTAAAGTACAGTTCCTACGAGCAGTACTTC.

This clonotype was recorded at least ten times. The V gene is TRBV11-2, the J gene TRBJ2-5; D is unresolved. The germline V gene has CDR1 SGHAT and CDR2 FQNNGV. The CDR3 extends over 12 amino acids. Trimming took 1 base from V and 4 from J, leaving 4 bases between them. CDR3 amino acids: CASSLGSETQYF. CDR3 nucleotides: TGTGCCAGCAGCTTAGGTTCAGAGACCCAGTACTTC.

Points on this clonotype: A much larger clonotype is one base distant, so this may be a read error. V gene TRBV2 combines with J gene TRBJ1-6; TRBD1 matches 7 bases. Germline V gives CDR1 SNHLY, CDR2 FYNNEI. This CDR3 has 14 residues. Trimming removed 10 bases from V and 8 bases from J; junction bases left unmatched: 11. CDR3 residues: CAKSRDSKYSPLHF. CDR3 nucleotide sequence: TGTGCCAAGAGCCGGGACAGCAAATATTCACCCCTCCACTTT.

In this sample, this clonotype turned up many times. The chain combines TRBV5-1 with TRBJ2-3; a possible D gene is TRBD1 (5 bases). V dropped 4 bases and J dropped 4 bases, with 16 bases sitting between them. Germline V lookup: CDR1 SGHRS, CDR2 YFSETQ. The CDR3 sequence is 15 residues long. The CDR3 DNA reads TGCGCCAGCAGCCCGCGGTCAGGGCAGGCAGATACGCAGTATTTT. Translated, it gives CASSPRSGQADTQYF.